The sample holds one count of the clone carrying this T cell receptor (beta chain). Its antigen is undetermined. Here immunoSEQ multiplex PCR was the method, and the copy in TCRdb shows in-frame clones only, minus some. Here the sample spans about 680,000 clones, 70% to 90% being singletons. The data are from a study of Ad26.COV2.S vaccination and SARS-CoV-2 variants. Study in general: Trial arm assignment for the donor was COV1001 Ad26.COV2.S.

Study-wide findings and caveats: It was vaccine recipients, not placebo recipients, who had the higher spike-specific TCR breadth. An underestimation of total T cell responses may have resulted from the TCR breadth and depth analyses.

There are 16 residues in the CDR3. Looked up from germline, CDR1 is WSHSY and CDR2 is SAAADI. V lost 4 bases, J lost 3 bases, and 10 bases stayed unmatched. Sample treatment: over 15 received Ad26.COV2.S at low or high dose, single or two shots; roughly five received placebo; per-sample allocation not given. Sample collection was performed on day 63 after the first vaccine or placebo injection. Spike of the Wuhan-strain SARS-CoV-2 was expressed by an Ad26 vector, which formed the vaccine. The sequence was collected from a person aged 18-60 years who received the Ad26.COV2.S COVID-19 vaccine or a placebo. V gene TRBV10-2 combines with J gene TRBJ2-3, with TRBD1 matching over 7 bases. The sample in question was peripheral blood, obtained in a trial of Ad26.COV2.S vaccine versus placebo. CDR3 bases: TGCGCCAGCAGTGCGCGACAGGGAGTCGGGACAGATACGCAGTATTTT. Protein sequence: CASSARQGVGTDTQYF.